The entry that follows covers one TCR beta chain sequence. Its antigen is still unknown. These data belong to a study of blood T cells in healthy people across ages. Together with a sample-barcoded 5' primer, a J-beta primer mix was included in a second PCR lasting about 7 to 12 cycles. Every sample gave at least 3 million paired-end reads containing CDR3. TCRdb reprocessed the 5' RACE reads with MiXCR, giving one entry per CDR3 protein. The sample yields approximately 1,100,000 distinct CDR3 sequences, more than 40% seen once. CDR3 length: 15 amino acids. Trimming pared 5 bases from V and 8 bases from J, leaving 19 bases between. Looked up from germline, CDR1 is LNHDA and CDR2 is SQIVND (reference sequence). Study results and limitations: TCR beta diversity was tightly associated with the proportion of naive T cells.

The sample consisted of blood. V usage is TRBV19 and J usage is TRBJ2-4; D tentatively reads TRBD1 or TRBD2 (5 bases each). This clonotype was obtained from a woman aged 60-70 years in good health. Here the CDR3 DNA reads TGTGCCAGTAGTTCTCAGGGATTCCCGCGGGACATTCAGTACTTC. Encoded protein: CASSSQGFPRDIQYF.